The clone carrying this TCR beta chain was picked up a small number of times. These data originate in a study of T cells after yellow fever vaccination. One entry per CDR3 protein, called by TCRdb with MiXCR from the 5' RACE reads. The top ten hold approximately 15% of the sample, which has more than 450,000 distinct CDR3 sequences, 21% seen once. Germline-derived CDR1 and CDR2 are SGDLS and YYNGEE. The CDR3 length is 16 residues. V trimming: 1 base; J trimming: 4 bases; junction bases outside the gene matches: 8. The chain has TRBV9 and TRBJ2-3; 8 bases align to TRBD2. The source is a man aged 18-30 years who received the YFV17D yellow fever vaccine. The specimen comprised PBMCs, sampled 21 days after the first yellow fever vaccination. CDR3 sequence: CASSVRRAGVSDTQYF. DNA for the CDR3: TGTGCCAGCAGCGTAAGGCGAGCGGGGGTGTCAGATACGCAGTATTTT. The whole variable domain, remainder taken from reference TRBV9 and TRBJ2-3, is DSGVTQTPKHLITATGQRVTLRCSPRSGDLSVYWYQQSLDQGLQFLIQYYNGEERAKGNILERFSAQQFPDLHSELNLSSLELGDSALYFCASSVRRAGVSDTQYFGPGTRLTVL.